This T cell receptor (beta chain) was recorded in a study of T cells in Graves' hyperthyroidism and ophthalmopathy. Study outcomes and limitations: Among clonotypes expanded in thyroid above 0.001, most were also found in blood.

Disease duration was under 3 months in the ophthalmopathy patients, who also had a Clinical Activity Score of at least 3 and a NOSPECS grade of at least 4. This sample holds PBMCs from roughly 10 ml fresh peripheral blood. The V gene lost 1 base and the J gene lost 8 bases, with 11 bases spanning the gap. The CDR3 extends over 13 amino acids. Germline V gene sequence: CDR1 SGHTA, CDR2 FQGNSA. At least ten counts were recorded for this clonotype. Its antigen is unknown. From RNA transcripts, TCR beta CDR3 regions were amplified. The HTBI set primed first-round TCR CDR3 RT-PCR. TCRdb reanalysed the multiplex PCR reads using MiXCR and keeps one entry per CDR3 protein. The table lists fewer than 500,000 distinct CDR3 sequences, about 15% of them singletons.

This receptor was obtained from a man aged 18 to 30 with Graves' ophthalmopathy. V is TRBV7-2 and J is TRBJ1-2; D is uncertain. What was sequenced was blood. The CDR3 DNA is TGTGCCAGCAGCTTAGGACGCGAGCGGGGCTACACCTTC. Amino acid sequence: CASSLGRERGYTF.